A selection of T cell receptor beta chains follows, all from one sample in a study of cytomegalovirus exposure and HLA in healthy donors. Sequenced by immunoSEQ multiplex PCR; TCRdb stores in-frame clones only, minus some. The table shows over 85,000 clones, with over 65% occurring only once. The material sequenced was PBMCs. All receptors derive from a man aged 35 to 55 in good health and CMV-seronegative. Each CDR3 is given with its conserved first and last residue. The D gene is left open where the match is weak. Only some rows state a clone size, as once, few, many or a class for expanded clones.

TRBV7-9	TRBJ2-5	.	.	TGTGCCAGCAGCTTAGATTCTCCCCGGGAGCAGTACTTC	CASSLDSPREQYF
TRBV4-1	TRBJ1-5	.	TRBD1	TGCGCCAGCAGCCAAGACATACAGGGGCTACGGGGCCAGCCCCAGCATTTT	CASSQDIQGLRGQPQHF
TRBV2	TRBJ1-5	few	TRBD1	TGTGCCAGCAGTGGGACAGGGGGGGCTAATCAGCCCCAGCATTTT	CASSGTGGANQPQHF
TRBV20-1	TRBJ2-6	.	.	TGCGGGGGCGCTGGGGCCAACGTCCTGACTTTC	CGGAGANVLTF
TRBV7-2	TRBJ2-3	.	.	TGTGCCAGCCGTACAGGAGGCACAGATACGCAGTATTTT	CASRTGGTDTQYF
TRBV11-1	TRBJ2-5	.	.	TGTGCCAGCAGCTTAATGGGCCCCCCGGCAGAGACCCAGTACTTC	CASSLMGPPAETQYF
TRBV6-1	TRBJ2-7	once	.	TGTGCCAGCAGTGAAATTCACAGGGCTTACGAGCAGTACTTC	CASSEIHRAYEQYF
TRBV27	TRBJ1-5	.	.	TGTGCCAGCCAGGGCGAAGGATGGCAGCCCCAGCATTTT	CASQGEGWQPQHF
TRBV6-1	TRBJ2-4	.	.	TGTGCCAGCAGTGAAGGTCCCTACGACATTCAGTACTTC	CASSEGPYDIQYF
TRBV6-1	TRBJ1-1	.	.	TGTGCCAGCAGTGAGAGAGAGAACACTGAAGCTTTCTTT	CASSERENTEAFF
TRBV2	TRBJ1-2	.	.	TGTGCCAGCAGGGTTGGAGCGAACTATGGCTACACCTTC	CASRVGANYGYTF
TRBV11-2	TRBJ2-7	.	TRBD1	TGTGCCAGCAGCTCAGCCGAGGGACAGGGTTACGAGCAGTACTTC	CASSSAEGQGYEQYF
TRBV10-3	TRBJ1-2	.	.	TGTGCCATCAGTGTCCGGACAGTTTATGGCTACACCTTC	CAISVRTVYGYTF
TRBV7-9	TRBJ1-1	few	.	TGTGCCAGCAGCTTAGAGGACTCCACCGGGGCTTTCTTT	CASSLEDSTGAFF
TRBV18	TRBJ1-2	.	TRBD1	TGTGCCAGCTCGCCCAACAGGGGTGATGGCTACACCTTC	CASSPNRGDGYTF
TRBV27	TRBJ1-6	.	.	TGTGCCAGCAGTTTAGGGACATACAATTCACCCCTCCACTTT	CASSLGTYNSPLHF
TRBV9	TRBJ1-2	.	.	TGTGCCAGCAGCGGAGTCCTTATTAACTATGGCTACACCTTC	CASSGVLINYGYTF
TRBV2	TRBJ2-1	.	.	TGTGCCGCGGATGAGCAGTTCTTC	CAADEQFF
TRBV2	TRBJ1-5	.	.	TGTGCCAGCCTCATGAGACTAAATCAGCCCCAGCATTTT	CASLMRLNQPQHF
TRBV19	TRBJ2-7	.	TRBD1	TGTGCCAGTAGTGGGGCAGGGGGGACAGGAAATTTCTACGAGCAGTACTTC	CASSGAGGTGNFYEQYF
TRBV10-1	TRBJ2-7	once	TRBD1	TGCGCCAGTCGGACAGGTGACTCCTACGAGCAGTACTTC	CASRTGDSYEQYF
TRBV27	TRBJ1-3	.	.	TGTGCCAGCAGTTTATTGCCCCAGGGGTCTTTCTCTGGAAACACCATATATTTT	CASSLLPQGSFSGNTIYF
TRBV14	TRBJ2-7	.	.	TGTGCCAGCAGCCAAGACAGCTACGAGCAGTACTTC	CASSQDSYEQYF
TRBV19	TRBJ1-1	few	.	TGTGCCAGTAGTATAGGACGACAGATGAACACTGAAGCTTTCTTT	CASSIGRQMNTEAFF
TRBV6-5	TRBJ1-1	.	.	TGTGCCAGCAGTTACGGCCCGTCCACTGAAGCTTTCTTT	CASSYGPSTEAFF
TRBV6-5	TRBJ2-7	.	.	TGTGCCAGCAGTTACCGACAGACTAGCTCCTACGAGCAGTACTTC	CASSYRQTSSYEQYF
TRBV6-6	TRBJ1-2	few	.	TGTGCCAGCAGTTACTCTTCCGACTCCAGCGGCTACACCTTC	CASSYSSDSSGYTF
TRBV5-4	TRBJ2-1	.	TRBD1	TGTGCCAGCAGCTTGGGGGGGACCGGACAGGGACGAAGTGAGCAGTTCTTC	CASSLGGTGQGRSEQFF